This entry is about one TCR beta chain. Its antigen is currently unknown. The DNA is left out, because the CDR3 cannot be placed on it with certainty; the CDR3 is given as TCRdb lists it. Germline lookup yields CDR1 SEHNR and CDR2 FQNEAQ (reference sequence). The CDR3 is made up of 13 amino acids, end residues included. The data stem from a study of CD8+CD57+ T cells in acquired aplastic anemia. About the study: Recorded DNA amounts for sorted CD4+ and CD8+ cells had an average of 3.2 ug. Study observations and caveats: In CD8+ cells, Simpson's diversity showed no significant difference between patients and controls. It was found that approximately 29 CD8+ CDR3 sequences were shared between patients and controls.

Genomic DNA was employed as the template in profiling TCR beta VDJ and CDR3. A single record per CDR3 protein comes from TCRdb applying MiXCR to the reads. The sample lists hundreds of thousands of distinct CDR3 sequences, around 72% occurring once. Input material: sorted CD4+, CD8+, or CD8+CD57+ T cells (not recorded which) from PBMCs. This receptor was obtained from a human donor in good health, serving as a control. This rearrangement joins TRBV7-9 to TRBJ2-1; the D call in the table, TRBD2, was not verified against the DNA. The CDR3 sequence: CASSLFEQFFGPW.